This TCR beta chain was captured in a study of CD8+ T cells in alopecia areata. CDR3 length equals 18 residues. Germline V CDR1 and CDR2: MDHEN, SYDVKM. The V end was cut by 4 bases, the J end by 0 bases, with 16 bases between. This clone has only a few counts. The sequencing template was cDNA reverse transcribed from extracted RNA. TCRdb keeps only in-frame clones here, not all; method: immunoSEQ multiplex PCR. The data hold approximately 200,000 clones, with 60% observed a single time. Regarding treatment: oral pan-JAK inhibitor, 5-10 mg twice daily. The specimen comprised CD4+ T cells sorted from blood, sampled at week 4, from a patient treated with tofacitinib. The receptor was isolated from a human donor with alopecia areata. This chain joins TRBV28 and TRBJ1-6, with D unresolved. CDR3 in amino acids: CASSSRRIASSYNSPLHF. The CDR3 DNA is TGTGCCAGCAGTTCCCGCCGGATTGCTAGCTCCTATAATTCACCCCTCCACTTT. Filled out from reference TRBV28 and TRBJ1-6, the complete variable domain reads DVKVTQSSRYLVKRTGEKVFLECVQDMDHENMFWYRQDPGLGLRLIYFSYDVKMKEKGDIPEGYSVSREKKERFSLILESASTNQTSMYLCASSSRRIASSYNSPLHFGNGTRLTVT.